This entry lists 32 T cell receptor beta chains sequenced from one sample in a study of T cells after yellow fever vaccination. MiXCR, run by TCRdb on the 5' RACE reads, gives a single entry per CDR3 protein. The sample includes some 600,000 distinct CDR3 sequences, roughly 12% of them seen just once. The material sequenced was PBMCs, taken on the day of the yellow fever booster vaccination. The receptors here all came from a man aged 25-45 years who received the YFV17D yellow fever vaccine.

The chain employs TRBV6-6 and TRBJ2-7; D gene ambiguous. The germline V gene encodes CDR1 MNHNY and CDR2 SVGAGI (reference sequence). Trimming pared 8 bases from V and 3 bases from J, leaving 8 bases between. The CDR3 extends over 11 amino acids. This chain's CDR3 is CASQDVYEQYF. The DNA for the CDR3 is TGTGCCAGCCAGGACGTCTACGAGCAGTACTTC.

Comment on this clonotype: As the CDR3 is not closed by the conserved phenylalanine or tryptophan, this likely results from a read error. The chain combines TRBV10-3 with TRBJ2-1; D call uncertain. The CDR3 totals 13 residues. Between the trimmed V and J ends, which lost 0 bases and 6 bases, there was a span of 6 bases. Germline CDR1 is ENHRY and CDR2 is SYGVKD. CDR3 residues: CAISESSSNEQFC. The CDR3 DNA sequence: TGTGCCATCAGTGAGTCCAGTAGCAATGAGCAGTTCTGC.

The rearrangement links TRBV18 to TRBJ2-1; perhaps TRBD2 as D (7 bases). The CDR3 loop spans 14 amino acids. Trimming cost V 3 bases and J 9 bases, with 15 bases left between them. The germline V gene encodes CDR1 KGHSH and CDR2 LQKENI. DNA for the CDR3: TGTGCCAGCTCACCGCGGGGGCAAGGGTTTGAGCAGTTCTTC. This translates into CASSPRGQGFEQFF.

This chain uses TRBV7-2 with TRBJ2-7, with 8 positions matching TRBD2. Germline CDR1 and CDR2: SGHTA and FQGNSA. V shed 1 base and J 6 bases; nucleotides not matched to a gene: 11. The CDR3 has 16 residues. The CDR3 spells CASSLVYAGGSSEQYF. The CDR3 coding sequence is TGTGCCAGCAGCTTAGTCTACGCGGGAGGTTCTAGCGAGCAGTACTTC.

V gene TRBV5-5 combines with J gene TRBJ2-7; a possible D gene is TRBD2 (5 bases). V lost 0 bases and J lost 5, with 12 bases in between. In germline, CDR1 is SGHKS, CDR2 YYEKEE (reference sequence). The CDR3 extends over 14 amino acids. Written as DNA, the CDR3 is TGTGCCAGCAGCTTGGAACGGGATTGGGACGAGCAGTACTTC. It encodes CASSLERDWDEQYF.

This clonotype was observed many times. The chain employs TRBV7-6 and TRBJ1-3; D is unresolved. V was clipped by 3 bases and J by 3 bases, with 6 bases between them. Germline V gives CDR1 SGHVS, CDR2 FNYEAQ. CDR3 size: 13 residues. This chain's CDR3 is CASSFVGGNTIYF. The DNA of the CDR3 is TGTGCCAGCAGCTTCGTTGGTGGAAACACCATATATTTT.

The V and J genes are TRBV29-1 and TRBJ2-7, with D tentatively TRBD1 or TRBD2 (5 bases each). The germline V and J ends were trimmed by 2 bases and 2 bases, with 19 bases remaining between them. CDR1 is SQVTM and CDR2 is ANQGSEA in the germline V gene. This CDR3 has 16 amino acids. The CDR3 protein is CSVELSGTQGPYEQYF. DNA of the CDR3: TGCAGCGTTGAATTGTCAGGGACCCAAGGACCCTACGAGCAGTACTTC.

This chain joins TRBV5-8 and TRBJ1-1, with 11 bases identical to TRBD1. The V gene end was trimmed by 4 bases and the J gene end by 2 bases; junction bases not matched to a gene: 10. Germline V gene data show CDR1 as SGHTS and CDR2 as YDEGEE. CDR3 size: 17 residues. CDR3 bases: TGTGCCAGCAGCCTGGACAGGGGGCAGAAGGGAAACACTGAAGCTTTCTTT. Translating it yields CASSLDRGQKGNTEAFF.

The chain carries TRBV20-1 and TRBJ1-1; weak D call: TRBD1 (5 bases). CDR3 length: 13 amino acids. The V and J ends lost 6 bases and 1 base respectively, with 12 bases between them. The germline CDR1 and CDR2 sequences are DFQATT and SNEGSKA (reference sequence). CDR3 sequence: CSASGTSNTEAFF. CDR3 sequence (DNA): TGCAGTGCGTCCGGGACCTCGAACACTGAAGCTTTCTTT.

The chain combines TRBV6-2 or TRBV6-3 with TRBJ1-2; the match to TRBD1 covers 9 bases. V shed 5 bases and J 3 bases; nucleotides not matched to a gene: 25. Looked up from germline, CDR1 is MNHEY and CDR2 is SVGEGT. The CDR3 length is 21 residues. The CDR3: CASSHRQGGTGRGGFDYGYTF. CDR3 DNA: TGTGCCAGCAGTCATCGACAGGGTGGGACAGGGAGAGGAGGGTTTGACTATGGCTACACCTTC.

This clonotype was seen a few times. The chain carries TRBV6-5 and TRBJ1-2, with 8 bases lining up with TRBD1. Germline V lookup: CDR1 MNHEY, CDR2 SVGAGI. This CDR3 has 18 amino acids. V lost 3 bases to trimming and J lost 3 bases; unmatched junction nucleotides: 15. CDR3 region: CASSYHRLTTTGDYGYTF. CDR3 nucleotide sequence: TGTGCCAGCAGTTATCATCGCCTCACGACGACAGGGGACTATGGCTACACCTTC.

This chain links TRBV20-1 with TRBJ2-7; D remains unclear. The V and J ends lost 0 bases and 4 bases respectively, with 4 bases between them. This CDR3 comprises 11 residues. The germline gives CDR1 DFQATT, CDR2 SNEGSKA (reference sequence). The CDR3 reads CSARELYEQYF. CDR3 nucleotides: TGCAGTGCTAGAGAGCTATACGAGCAGTACTTC.

This clonotype was counted between two and nine times. The chain couples TRBV14 to TRBJ2-3; D remains ambiguous. Trimming pared 4 bases from V and 5 bases from J, leaving 7 bases between. Germline-derived CDR1 and CDR2 are SGHDN and FVKESK. This CDR3 has 12 amino acids. The CDR3 here is CASSRFGDTQYF. CDR3 sequence (DNA): TGTGCCAGCAGCCGTTTCGGAGATACGCAGTATTTT.

This clonotype appeared a few times. V and J are TRBV9 and TRBJ2-1; no definite D call. The CDR3 consists of 13 residues. In germline, CDR1 is SGDLS, CDR2 YYNGEE. V lost 0 bases and J lost 7, with 8 bases in between. CDR3 amino acids: CASSVGNLNEQFF. CDR3 coding DNA: TGTGCCAGCAGCGTAGGTAATCTGAATGAGCAGTTCTTC.

V is TRBV28 and J is TRBJ2-1; D is uncertain. The V end lost 6 bases, the J end lost 3 bases, and 18 bases lay between the germline ends. The CDR3 is made up of 16 amino acids. Germline V gene lookup returns CDR1 MDHEN and CDR2 SYDVKM. CDR3 nucleotide sequence: TGTGCCAGCAGCCCATCGGGCGCCGGGCACTACAATGAGCAGTTCTTC. It specifies CASSPSGAGHYNEQFF. The variable domain in full, completed from reference TRBV28 and TRBJ2-1, reads DVKVTQSSRYLVKRTGEKVFLECVQDMDHENMFWYRQDPGLGLRLIYFSYDVKMKEKGDIPEGYSVSREKKERFSLILESASTNQTSMYLCASSPSGAGHYNEQFFGPGTRLTVL.

This clonotype was observed a few times. The chain combines TRBV5-1 with TRBJ2-4, with 8 positions matching TRBD2. The CDR3 has 17 amino acids. Germline values: CDR1 SGHRS, CDR2 YFSETQ. Unmatched junction bases numbered 5, after V lost 0 bases and J lost 0 bases. CDR3 amino acids: CASSLETSGRAKNIQYF. CDR3 in DNA: TGCGCCAGCAGCTTGGAAACTAGCGGACGAGCCAAAAACATTCAGTACTTC.

The chain employs TRBV14 and TRBJ2-4; D may match TRBD1 or TRBD2 (5 bases each). Germline lookup yields CDR1 SGHDN and CDR2 FVKESK. With 4 bases removed from V and 3 bases from J, the gap between germline ends came to 7 bases. This CDR3 contains 13 residues. The CDR3 sequence: CASSRGGKNIQYF. Here the CDR3 DNA reads TGTGCCAGCAGCCGTGGGGGCAAAAACATTCAGTACTTC. Using reference TRBV14 and TRBJ2-4 for the parts outside the CDR3, the full variable domain is EAGVTQFPSHSVIEKGQTVTLRCDPISGHDNLYWYRRVMGKEIKFLLHFVKESKQDESGMPNNRFLAERTGGTYSTLKVQPAELEDSGVYFCASSRGGKNIQYFGAGTRLSVL.

The gene calls are TRBV9 and TRBJ2-1, with 11 bases lining up with TRBD2. Looked up from germline, CDR1 is SGDLS and CDR2 is YYNGEE. V lost 3 bases, J lost 5 bases, and 4 bases stayed unmatched. The CDR3 is made up of 15 amino acids. As DNA, the CDR3 is TGTGCCAGCAGCGAGGATAGCGGGAGGGACAATGAGCAGTTCTTC. This encodes CASSEDSGRDNEQFF.

V gene TRBV5-1 combines with J gene TRBJ1-1; D gene unclear. CDR1 and CDR2 from the germline V gene are SGHRS and YFSETQ. The germline V and J ends were trimmed by 7 bases and 1 base, with 11 bases remaining between them. This CDR3 region has 13 residues. CDR3 DNA: TGCGCCAGCTGTCGCAGATCGAACACTGAAGCTTTCTTT. It specifies CASCRRSNTEAFF.

The CDR3 coding sequence is TGCGCCAGCAGCTTGCGAGCGGGGGGGAAAGATACGCAGTATTTT. Its translation is CASSLRAGGKDTQYF. The chain recombines TRBV5-1 with TRBJ2-3; TRBD2 agrees at 10 bases. CDR1 and CDR2 from the germline V gene are SGHRS and YFSETQ. With 1 base clipped from V and 5 bases from J, the junction kept 4 bases outside the gene matches. The CDR3 has 15 amino acids.

In this sample, this clonotype turned up many times. The chain uses TRBV5-1 and TRBJ2-7, with 9 bases lining up with TRBD1. The CDR3 is 17 amino acids. V lost 4 bases and J lost 3; bases outside the gene matches: 14. Germline V CDR1 and CDR2: SGHRS, YFSETQ. The CDR3 is CASSGYIPGQGFYEQYF. In DNA, the CDR3 is TGCGCCAGCAGCGGATACATTCCGGGACAGGGTTTCTACGAGCAGTACTTC. Drawing the rest from reference TRBV5-1 and TRBJ2-7, the complete variable domain is KAGVTQTPRYLIKTRGQQVTLSCSPISGHRSVSWYQQTPGQGLQFLFEYFSETQRNKGNFPGRFSGRQFSNSRSEMNVSTLELGDSALYLCASSGYIPGQGFYEQYFGPGTRLTVT.

The chain carries TRBV10-3 and TRBJ2-5; tentatively, D is TRBD2 (6 bases). Trimming shortened V by 4 bases and J by 4 bases, and 16 bases separated the two germline ends. Germline V CDR1 and CDR2: ENHRY, SYGVKD. The CDR3 covers 15 residues. Here the CDR3 DNA reads TGTGCCATCAGTGCCACCTCTGCGGGAACAGAGACCCAGTACTTC. Encoded protein: CAISATSAGTETQYF.

The chain carries TRBV7-2 and TRBJ2-7; D uncertain. CDR1 and CDR2 (germline): SGHTA, FQGNSA. The CDR3 runs to 15 residues. Deletions cut 1 base from V and 3 bases from J, with 13 bases between. As DNA, the CDR3 is TGTGCCAGCAGCTTAGAGGTAATCGGGTTCTACGAGCAGTACTTC. This sequence encodes CASSLEVIGFYEQYF.

There are many counts of this clonotype. This chain uses TRBV20-1 with TRBJ1-5; D might be TRBD1 (5 bases). Trimming cost V 6 bases and J 5 bases, with 17 bases left between them. The CDR3 has 14 amino acids. CDR1 is DFQATT and CDR2 is SNEGSKA in the germline V gene (reference sequence). CDR3 residues: CSAPDGGTDQPQHF. CDR3 bases: TGCAGTGCCCCTGACGGGGGAACCGATCAGCCCCAGCATTTT.

The chain carries TRBV10-2 and TRBJ2-1; 14 nucleotides line up with TRBD2. Germline CDR1 WSHSY, CDR2 SAAADI. V shed 6 bases, J shed 3 bases, and the junction held 10 bases outside the gene matches. This CDR3 spans 18 amino acids. As DNA, the CDR3 is TGCGCCAGCAGCGATGGACTAGCGGGAGGTGACTACTACAATGAGCAGTTCTTC. The encoded protein is CASSDGLAGGDYYNEQFF.

V gene TRBV12-3 or TRBV12-4 combines with J gene TRBJ2-3, with a possible D match to TRBD2 (5 bases). V was clipped by 3 bases and J by 4 bases, with 14 bases between them. The CDR3 runs to 15 residues. The CDR3 region is CASSLTDTGSDTQYF. The CDR3 DNA reads as TGTGCCAGCAGTTTGACCGACACGGGGTCAGATACGCAGTATTTT.

The V call is TRBV5-1, the J call TRBJ2-7, with 13 bases aligning to TRBD2. V lost 4 bases and J lost 4; bases outside the gene matches: 5. This CDR3 has 15 residues. The V gene's germline CDR1 is SGHRS and CDR2 YFSETQ. DNA of the CDR3: TGCGCCAGCAGCGTCGGACTAGCGGGAGTATACGAGCAGTACTTC. Its translation is CASSVGLAGVYEQYF.

A few counts support this clonotype. The chain recombines TRBV20-1 with TRBJ2-5; the match to TRBD1 covers 8 bases. The V gene end was trimmed by 6 bases and the J gene end by 5 bases; junction bases not matched to a gene: 11. Germline-derived CDR1 and CDR2 are DFQATT and SNEGSKA (reference sequence). CDR3 length: 14 residues. This chain's CDR3 is CSARSGTGRETQYF. The DNA of the CDR3 is TGCAGTGCAAGGTCCGGGACAGGAAGGGAGACCCAGTACTTC.

V and J are TRBV6-1 and TRBJ2-1; D is uncertain. Germline assignment: CDR1 MNHNS and CDR2 SASEGT. This CDR3 is built from 15 residues. V lost 5 bases to trimming and J lost 0 bases, with 11 bases between them. The CDR3, as DNA: TGTGCCAGCAGTCGTAGCTGGAGCTCCTACAATGAGCAGTTCTTC. Translating gives CASSRSWSSYNEQFF.

This rearrangement joins TRBV5-1 to TRBJ2-2, with 8 bases aligning to TRBD2. This CDR3 comprises 15 residues. Germline V lookup: CDR1 SGHRS, CDR2 YFSETQ. The V gene end was trimmed by 2 bases and the J gene end by 4 bases; junction bases not matched to a gene: 4. The CDR3 is CASSLSGRGTGELFF. Written as DNA, the CDR3 is TGCGCCAGCAGCTTAAGCGGGAGAGGCACCGGGGAGCTGTTTTTT.

This rearrangement joins TRBV6-1 to TRBJ2-6; tentative D call: TRBD1 (6 bases). The ends were cut back, 4 bases at V and 4 bases at J, with 14 bases in the middle. The CDR3 is 16 residues long. Germline CDR1 reads MNHNS; CDR2 reads SASEGT. CDR3 amino acids: CASSAWTVPGANVLTF. CDR3 DNA: TGTGCCAGCAGTGCTTGGACAGTTCCAGGGGCCAACGTCCTGACTTTC.

This sequence joins TRBV11-3 and TRBJ2-5; D uncertain. This CDR3 has 13 amino acids. V lost 5 bases, J lost 5 bases, and 12 bases lay in between. Germline V gene sequence: CDR1 SGHNT, CDR2 YENEEA. DNA of the CDR3: TGTGCCAGCAGCCTGGCCACGATGGAGACCCAGTACTTC. Translated: CASSLATMETQYF.